A selection of T cell receptor beta chains follows, all from one sample in a study of T-cell reconstitution after alpha-beta-depleted transplantation in children. From the PCR reads, TCRdb called clonotypes with MiXCR, one entry per CDR3 protein. Of 600,000 to 700,000 distinct CDR3 sequences listed, roughly 17% were seen once; the top ten hold under 1.2%. This material consisted of PBMCs from the stem cell graft donor, taken from the stem cell graft. The receptors were sampled from a human donor who donated a stem cell graft to a child with acute myeloid leukemia. Each CDR3 is given with its conserved first and last residue. The D gene is left open where the match is weak. Some rows have no size entry. The others give once, few or many, or a class for an expanded clone.

TRBD1,TRBV20-1,many,TRBJ2-1,TGCAGTGCGCAGGGGGAAGGCTCCTACAATGAGCAGTTCTTC,CSAQGEGSYNEQFF
TRBD2,TRBV7-6,-,TRBJ2-2,TGTGCCAGCAGCTTACCGCGGGGAAGCGGGGGAGACACCGGGGAGCTGTTTTTT,CASSLPRGSGGDTGELFF
-,TRBV6-5,many,TRBJ2-1,TGTGCCAGCAGTTACGAGCTGGAGCAGTTCTTC,CASSYELEQFF
-,TRBV11-2,-,TRBJ1-4,TGTGCCAGCAGCCCCTTGGGTTCAAAACTGTTTTTT,CASSPLGSKLFF
-,TRBV5-5,-,TRBJ1-2,TGTGCCAGCAGCTTGGCCCCGGACAGCTCTAGTTATGGCTACACCTTC,CASSLAPDSSSYGYTF
TRBD1,TRBV7-2,-,TRBJ2-7,TGTGCCAGCAGCTCCTCGGACAGGGCGGACGAGCAGTACTTC,CASSSSDRADEQYF
-,TRBV4-3,many,TRBJ2-7,TGCGCCAGCAGCCAAGATCTGACAGAAGTCTACGAGCAGTACTTC,CASSQDLTEVYEQYF
TRBD1,TRBV5-1,few,TRBJ2-3,TGCGCCAGCAGCCCCTACCGGGACAGGGTAGCAGATACGCAGTATTTT,CASSPYRDRVADTQYF
-,TRBV20-1,-,TRBJ2-1,TGCAGTGCTAGATTTACGGCCAGGGCAGCGCGGGATGAGCAGTTCTTC,CSARFTARAARDEQFF
TRBD1,TRBV12-3/TRBV12-4,-,TRBJ1-5,TGTGCCAGCAGTGGAGGACAGGCGTATCGGCCCCAGCATTTT,CASSGGQAYRPQHF
-,TRBV29-1,few,TRBJ1-2,TGCAGCGTGAACTCAGGGGTCTATGGCTACACCTTC,CSVNSGVYGYTF
TRBD1,TRBV10-3,few,TRBJ2-5,TGTGCCATCAGCACAGGGGAACGAGAGACCCAGTACTTC,CAISTGERETQYF
-,TRBV4-1,few,TRBJ1-6,TGCGCCAGCAGCCAAGGAGCGGGATACTCACCCCTCCACTTT,CASSQGAGYSPLHF
TRBD1,TRBV20-1,many,TRBJ1-5,TGCAGTGCTAGAGACGGACAGGTTAGCAATCAGCCCCAGCATTTT,CSARDGQVSNQPQHF
-,TRBV20-1,many,TRBJ1-6,TGCAGTGCTGGGGAGGGGACCGACTACTATAATTCACCCCTCCACTTT,CSAGEGTDYYNSPLHF
-,TRBV25-1,many,TRBJ2-5,TGTGCCAGCAGTGAATCAACGGAGACCCAGTACTTC,CASSESTETQYF
-,TRBV24-1,-,TRBJ1-1,TGTGCCACCAGCCGGGACACCAACACTGAAGCTTTCTTT,CATSRDTNTEAFF
TRBD2,TRBV20-1,-,TRBJ2-5,TGCAGTGCCGAACTAGCGACCCAAGAGACCCAGTACTTC,CSAELATQETQYF
-,TRBV20-1,-,TRBJ1-2,TGCAGTGCTAGAGGAGGGGGTAGACTCTATGGCTACACCTTC,CSARGGGRLYGYTF
TRBD2,TRBV12-3/TRBV12-4,-,TRBJ2-5,TGTGCCAGCAGTGTGGTAGCGGGGGGGCCGAAGACCCAGTACTTC,CASSVVAGGPKTQYF
-,TRBV6-6,few,TRBJ2-2,TGTGCCAGCAGTTATAAGTATTCCGGGGAGCTGTTTTTT,CASSYKYSGELFF
TRBD1,TRBV28,few,TRBJ1-4,TGTGCCAGCAGCCTGACAGGGGGCAAAGGAAAACTGTTTTTT,CASSLTGGKGKLFF
-,TRBV29-1,few,TRBJ1-4,TGCAGCGTTGAAAGGAGGGCCCCAAATCGAGATAGGGTGGATGAAAAACTGTTTTTT,CSVERRAPNRDRVDEKLFF
TRBD2,TRBV7-2,-,TRBJ2-1,TGTGCCAGCAGCTGGGGTGGGTCGCGGGGGGTGAACAATGAGCAGTTCTTC,CASSWGGSRGVNNEQFF
TRBD1,TRBV12-3/TRBV12-4,-,TRBJ2-2,TGTGCCAGCTACCTACGGACAGGGGTTGTGTCCGGGGAGCTGTTTTTT,CASYLRTGVVSGELFF
TRBD1,TRBV20-1,many,TRBJ1-1,TGCAGTGCTAGACCCGTTGACAGGGACCAAAACACTGAAGCTTTCTTT,CSARPVDRDQNTEAFF
-,TRBV3-1,-,TRBJ2-3,TGTGCCAGCAGCCAGGTCGATACGCAGTATTTT,CASSQVDTQYF
-,TRBV28,-,TRBJ2-3,TGTGCCAGCAGTCCTGCTTGGGGAGGCATCACAGATACGCAGTATTTT,CASSPAWGGITDTQYF
-,TRBV5-1,-,TRBJ2-1,TGCGCCAGCATAGGAGGGGGCGTGGGCAATGAGCAGTTCTTC,CASIGGGVGNEQFF
TRBD1,TRBV2,-,TRBJ1-5,TGTGCCAGCAAAAGGGACAGCAATAGCAATCAGCCCCAGCATTTT,CASKRDSNSNQPQHF
TRBD1,TRBV14,once,TRBJ2-3,TGTGCCAGCAGGCTCCAGGGGGCACGCACAGATACGCAGTATTTT,CASRLQGARTDTQYF
TRBD1,TRBV5-1,-,TRBJ2-3,TGCGCCAGCAGCTCCTACAGGGGCAAAGGAGATACGCAGTATTTT,CASSSYRGKGDTQYF
-,TRBV12-3/TRBV12-4,few,TRBJ1-4,TGTGCCAGCAGTTTACAAGCGAGCAGGAGTGAAAAACTGTTTTTT,CASSLQASRSEKLFF
-,TRBV27,many,TRBJ2-6,TGTGCCAGCAGTTTTCTGGGAAGCTCTGGGGCCAACGTCCTGACTTTC,CASSFLGSSGANVLTF
-,TRBV5-6,-,TRBJ1-1,TGTGCCAGCAGCTTGTTCACGGGATACACTGAAGCTTTCTTT,CASSLFTGYTEAFF
-,TRBV20-1,-,TRBJ2-3,TGCAGTGCCACAGGGCTAAGCACAGATACGCAGTATTTT,CSATGLSTDTQYF
-,TRBV5-8,few,TRBJ2-5,TGTGCCAGCAGCTCCGGGCGTAAAGTGGCGGAGACCCAGTACTTC,CASSSGRKVAETQYF
-,TRBV20-1,many,TRBJ1-6,TGCAGTGCCCAGAATGATACGGGGCATTCACCCCTCCACTTT,CSAQNDTGHSPLHF
TRBD1,TRBV30,-,TRBJ1-5,TGTGCCTGGAGTCTGACAGGGGGACAGCCCCAGCATTTT,CAWSLTGGQPQHF
-,TRBV6-4,many,TRBJ1-2,TGTGCCAGCAGCCCGACGGGAGGCTTCTATGGCTACACCTTC,CASSPTGGFYGYTF
-,TRBV5-5,-,TRBJ2-1,TGTGCCAGCAGCTCGCGGCCAACCGGGTTGTACAATGAGCAGTTCTTC,CASSSRPTGLYNEQFF
-,TRBV28,many,TRBJ1-1,TGTGCCAGCACCAGAGGCACTGAAGCTTTCTTT,CASTRGTEAFF
-,TRBV7-2,many,TRBJ2-5,TGTGCCAGCAGCTTTTCCCCGAAAGAGACCCAGTACTTC,CASSFSPKETQYF
-,TRBV12-3/TRBV12-4,-,TRBJ2-3,TGTGCCAGCAGGACCCCGGCCGGAGATACGCAGTATTTT,CASRTPAGDTQYF
-,TRBV29-1,many,TRBJ2-1,TGCAGCGTTGGGGCTAGCTCCTACAATGAGCAGTTCTTC,CSVGASSYNEQFF
-,TRBV6-1,many,TRBJ1-2,TGTGCCAGCAGTAGAGGGGCCCTATCTGGCTACACCTTC,CASSRGALSGYTF
-,TRBV5-1,-,TRBJ1-1,TGCGCCAGCAGCTTGGTGGACGGACGGAACACTGAAGCTTTCTTT,CASSLVDGRNTEAFF
TRBD2,TRBV12-3/TRBV12-4,many,TRBJ2-1,TGTGCCAGCAGTTTAGGGACTAGCGGGTATGAGCAGTTCTTC,CASSLGTSGYEQFF
-,TRBV4-3,-,TRBJ2-7,TGCGCCAGCAGCCAAGATTTAGGCCTCTACGAGCAGTACTTC,CASSQDLGLYEQYF
-,TRBV12-3/TRBV12-4,many,TRBJ1-4,TGTGCCAGCAGTCTTGGGACTTCTAATGAAAAACTGTTTTTT,CASSLGTSNEKLFF
TRBD1,TRBV20-1,many,TRBJ2-3,TGCAGTGCTAGACAGGGGGTACGAGGAGATACGCAGTATTTT,CSARQGVRGDTQYF
-,TRBV12-3/TRBV12-4,many,TRBJ1-1,TGTGCCAGCAGTATCCAGGGCCATGGTGCAGCTTTCTTT,CASSIQGHGAAFF
-,TRBV20-1,few,TRBJ2-2,TGCAGTGCTAGAGGTGGGCTAGCGAATAGTCCCGGGGAGCTGTTTTTT,CSARGGLANSPGELFF
-,TRBV20-1,few,TRBJ1-1,TGCAGTGCAGAGGCGGACAGCCTTGAAGCTTTCTTT,CSAEADSLEAFF